This T cell receptor beta chain was documented in a study of siplizumab effects on memory and regulatory T cells. This clone has a single count. Antigen specificity is unknown. CDR3 length: 14 residues. Germline loops: CDR1 LNHDA, CDR2 SQIVND (reference sequence). With 7 bases removed from V and 1 base from J, the gap between germline ends came to 11 bases. Study results and limitations: Assignment to unstimulated subsets succeeded for only a minor fraction of the alloreactive clones. Proliferating siplizumab-culture Treg suppressive function went unconfirmed. In siplizumab conditions, mappable alloreactive CD4+ clones averaged about 69% Treg-derived, against around 30% in controls.

The method was immunoSEQ multiplex PCR; TCRdb's version includes in-frame clones alone and lacks a portion of them. The table has some 110,000 clones, approximately 94% seen once; the top ten hold around 0.3%. The V call is TRBV19, the J call TRBJ1-5; D remains unclear. Sequenced material: CD4+ T cells sorted from blood. This sequence originates from a human donor in good health. The CDR3 DNA sequence: TGTGCCAGTAAAGCGGGTAGGAGCAATCAGCCCCAGCATTTT. It is translated as CASKAGRSNQPQHF.